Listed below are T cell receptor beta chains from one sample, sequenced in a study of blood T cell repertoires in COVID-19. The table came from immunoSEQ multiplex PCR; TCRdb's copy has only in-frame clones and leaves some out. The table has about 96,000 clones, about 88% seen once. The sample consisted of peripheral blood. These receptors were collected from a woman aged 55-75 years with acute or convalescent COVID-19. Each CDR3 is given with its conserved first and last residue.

CDR3: CASSPDSANYGYTF
V: TRBV11-2
J: TRBJ1-2

CDR3: CASSLGTAGQGGTEAFF
V: TRBV5-4
J: TRBJ1-1

CDR3: CASTSGLALNTGELFF
V: TRBV19
J: TRBJ2-2

CDR3: CASFLDENYGYTF
V: TRBV28
J: TRBJ1-2

CDR3: CASSSRGSGGRGEQFF
V: TRBV9
J: TRBJ2-1

CDR3: CASSQGGLLSNQPQHF
V: TRBV3-1/TRBV3-2
J: TRBJ1-5

CDR3: CASSSSSGGITGETQYF
V: TRBV5-1
J: TRBJ2-5

CDR3: CASSNERGAGTDTQYF
V: TRBV7-8
J: TRBJ2-3

CDR3: CAGTGLAEQETQYF
V: TRBV2
J: TRBJ2-5

CDR3: CASSWGQGGNQPQHF
V: TRBV7-9
J: TRBJ1-5

CDR3: CASSVMVGWDTGELFF
V: TRBV5-4
J: TRBJ2-2

CDR3: CASSLDRGFTFEQYF
V: TRBV7-9
J: TRBJ2-7

CDR3: CASTRSASGHASSGNTIYF
V: TRBV9
J: TRBJ1-3

CDR3: CAWSDGTTTQKLFF
V: TRBV30
J: TRBJ1-4

CDR3: CASSQGTYEQYF
V: TRBV28
J: TRBJ2-7

CDR3: CASSRDTLTYEQYF
V: TRBV5-4
J: TRBJ2-7

CDR3: CASSYVRGFQPQHF
V: TRBV6-6
J: TRBJ1-5

CDR3: CASSLRLGDNTGELFF
V: TRBV7-2
J: TRBJ2-2

CDR3: CASSFGFDTEAFF
V: TRBV5-1
J: TRBJ1-1

CDR3: CASSSRDRGNYGYTF
V: TRBV19
J: TRBJ1-2

CDR3: CASSSTGFGQYF
V: TRBV7-2
J: TRBJ2-7

CDR3: CASSESSGPVGELFF
V: TRBV6-1
J: TRBJ2-2

CDR3: CASSLVGTKANEQFF
V: TRBV11-2
J: TRBJ2-1

CDR3: CASTGQSFTEAFF
V: TRBV6-5
J: TRBJ1-1

CDR3: CASSPRPGRGGSTDTQYF
V: TRBV9
J: TRBJ2-3

CDR3: CASSQSSGTRSREQYF
V: TRBV4-1
J: TRBJ2-7

CDR3: CSPEDRGASYNSPLHF
V: TRBV29-1
J: TRBJ1-6

CDR3: CASSLGEGNRVGTEAFF
V: TRBV11-3
J: TRBJ1-1

CDR3: CASSDGDQPQHF
V: TRBV2
J: TRBJ1-5

CDR3: CSVGATSGAGNTIYF
V: TRBV29-1
J: TRBJ1-3

CDR3: CASSQTSGATDTQYF
V: TRBV9
J: TRBJ2-3

CDR3: CASSERGQGGGYTF
V: TRBV9
J: TRBJ1-2

CDR3: CASSLMQGSYNEQFF
V: TRBV5-1
J: TRBJ2-1

CDR3: CASRAGVRSYNSPLHF
V: TRBV11-2
J: TRBJ1-6

CDR3: CASSTPDLSGYTF
V: TRBV19
J: TRBJ1-2

CDR3: CASTTTAVTQYF
V: TRBV2
J: TRBJ2-3

CDR3: CASSPLTLSNQPQHF
V: TRBV27
J: TRBJ1-5

CDR3: CASSQGTGFTDTQYF
V: TRBV3-1/TRBV3-2
J: TRBJ2-3

CDR3: CAISEGSENEKLFF
V: TRBV10-3
J: TRBJ1-4

CDR3: CSAAGGNYGYTF
V: TRBV29-1
J: TRBJ1-2

CDR3: CASSSLGQGAGSPLHF
V: TRBV28
J: TRBJ1-6

CDR3: CASSAGQGGEKLFF
V: TRBV5-1
J: TRBJ1-4

CDR3: CASNLGQGRRNTIYF
V: TRBV2
J: TRBJ1-3

CDR3: CARKPKQGLPNTEAFF
V: TRBV2
J: TRBJ1-1

CDR3: CASSIGGDQPQHF
V: TRBV2
J: TRBJ1-5

CDR3: CASRSRGAGELFF
V: TRBV19
J: TRBJ2-2

CDR3: CASSQGAENYGYTF
V: TRBV18
J: TRBJ1-2

CDR3: CASSFGGRTEAFF
V: TRBV7-9
J: TRBJ1-1

CDR3: CSGCSDGGHTDTQYF
V: TRBV29-1
J: TRBJ2-3

CDR3: CASSSSGGQYF
V: TRBV13
J: TRBJ2-5

CDR3: CASSPLDSTEKLFF
V: TRBV18
J: TRBJ1-4